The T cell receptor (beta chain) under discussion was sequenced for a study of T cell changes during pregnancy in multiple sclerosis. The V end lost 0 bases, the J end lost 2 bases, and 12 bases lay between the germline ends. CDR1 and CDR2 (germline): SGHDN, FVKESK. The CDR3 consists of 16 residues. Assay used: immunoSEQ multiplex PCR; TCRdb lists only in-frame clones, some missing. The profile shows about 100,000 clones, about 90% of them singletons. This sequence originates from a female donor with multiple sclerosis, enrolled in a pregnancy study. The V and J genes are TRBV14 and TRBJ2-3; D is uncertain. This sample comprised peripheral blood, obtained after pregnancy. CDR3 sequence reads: CASSQDGGGFTDTQYF. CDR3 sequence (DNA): TGTGCCAGCAGCCAAGATGGCGGCGGCTTCACAGATACGCAGTATTTT.